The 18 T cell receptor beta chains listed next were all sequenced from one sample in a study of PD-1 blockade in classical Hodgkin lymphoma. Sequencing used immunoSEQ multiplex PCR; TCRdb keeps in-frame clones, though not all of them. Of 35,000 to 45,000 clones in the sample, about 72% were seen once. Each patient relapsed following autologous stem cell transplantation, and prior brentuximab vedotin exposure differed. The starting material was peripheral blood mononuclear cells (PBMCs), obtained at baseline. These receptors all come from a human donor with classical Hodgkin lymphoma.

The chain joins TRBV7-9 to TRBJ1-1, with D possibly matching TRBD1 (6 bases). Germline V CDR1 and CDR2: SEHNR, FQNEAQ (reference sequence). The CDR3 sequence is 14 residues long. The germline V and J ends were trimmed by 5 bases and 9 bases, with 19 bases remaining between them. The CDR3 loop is CASSVRGRDQQAFF. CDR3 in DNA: TGTGCCAGCAGCGTCAGGGGCCGCGACCAGCAAGCTTTCTTT.

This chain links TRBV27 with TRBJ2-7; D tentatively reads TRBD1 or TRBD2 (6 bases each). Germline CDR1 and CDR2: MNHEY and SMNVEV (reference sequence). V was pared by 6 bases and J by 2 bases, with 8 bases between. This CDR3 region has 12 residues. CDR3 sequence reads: CASRGGTYEQYF. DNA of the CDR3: TGTGCCAGCAGAGGGGGGACCTACGAGCAGTACTTC.

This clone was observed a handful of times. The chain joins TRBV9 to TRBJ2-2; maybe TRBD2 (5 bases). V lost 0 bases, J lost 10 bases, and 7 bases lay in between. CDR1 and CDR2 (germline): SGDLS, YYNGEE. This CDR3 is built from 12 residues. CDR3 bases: TGTGCCAGCAGCGTAGGAGGGCCGGAGCTGTTTTTT. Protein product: CASSVGGPELFF.

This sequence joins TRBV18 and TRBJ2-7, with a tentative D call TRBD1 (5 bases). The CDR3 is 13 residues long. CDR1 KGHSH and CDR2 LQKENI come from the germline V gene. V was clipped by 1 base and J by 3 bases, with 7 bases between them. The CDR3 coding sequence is TGTGCCAGCTCACCACTGGACATCTACGAGCAGTACTTC. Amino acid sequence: CASSPLDIYEQYF.

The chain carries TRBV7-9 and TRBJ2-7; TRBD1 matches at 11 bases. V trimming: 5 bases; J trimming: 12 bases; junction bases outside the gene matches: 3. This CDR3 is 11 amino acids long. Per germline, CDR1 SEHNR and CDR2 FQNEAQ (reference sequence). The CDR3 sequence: CASSPGQGAYF. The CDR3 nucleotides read TGTGCCAGCAGCCCTGGACAGGGGGCGTACTTC.

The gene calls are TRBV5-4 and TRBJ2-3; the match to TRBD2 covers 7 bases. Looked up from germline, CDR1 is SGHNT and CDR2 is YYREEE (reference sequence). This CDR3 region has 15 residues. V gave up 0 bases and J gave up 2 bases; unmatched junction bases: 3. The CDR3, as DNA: TGTGCCAGCAGCTTGGGACGGGGGGACACAGATACGCAGTATTTT. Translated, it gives CASSLGRGDTDTQYF.

CDR3 amino acids: CASSPAGQGSPYGYTF. The CDR3 nucleotides are TGTGCCAGCTCACCCGCGGGACAGGGCTCCCCCTATGGCTACACCTTC. J is TRBJ1-2 and V is TRBV18; the match to TRBD1 covers 9 bases. The V gene's germline CDR1 is KGHSH and CDR2 LQKENI. The CDR3 sequence is 16 residues long. Trimming took 3 bases from V and 4 from J; bases not matched to a gene: 9.

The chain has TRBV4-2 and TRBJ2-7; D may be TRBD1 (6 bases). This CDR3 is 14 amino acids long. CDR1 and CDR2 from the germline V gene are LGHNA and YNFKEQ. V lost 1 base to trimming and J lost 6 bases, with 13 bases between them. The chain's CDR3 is CASSQGIQGLEQYF. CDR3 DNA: TGTGCCAGCAGCCAAGGTATCCAGGGGCTCGAGCAGTACTTC.

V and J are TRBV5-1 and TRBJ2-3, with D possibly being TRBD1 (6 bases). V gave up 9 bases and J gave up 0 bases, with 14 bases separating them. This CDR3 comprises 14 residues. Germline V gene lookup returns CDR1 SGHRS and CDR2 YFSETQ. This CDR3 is CATAGEISTDTQYF. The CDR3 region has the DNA TGCGCCACCGCAGGGGAAATTAGCACAGATACGCAGTATTTT.

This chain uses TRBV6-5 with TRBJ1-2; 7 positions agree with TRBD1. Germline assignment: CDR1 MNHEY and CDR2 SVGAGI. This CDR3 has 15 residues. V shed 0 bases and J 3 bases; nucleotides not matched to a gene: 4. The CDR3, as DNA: TGTGCCAGCAGTTACTCCTGGACAGGAGACTATGGCTACACCTTC. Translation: CASSYSWTGDYGYTF.

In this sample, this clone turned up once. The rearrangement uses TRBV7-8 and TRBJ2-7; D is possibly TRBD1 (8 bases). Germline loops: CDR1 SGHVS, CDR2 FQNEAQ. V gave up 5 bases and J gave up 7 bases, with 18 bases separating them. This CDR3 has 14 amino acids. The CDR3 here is CASSPGGTGLEQYF. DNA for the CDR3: TGTGCCAGCAGCCCCGGGGGGACAGGCCTTGAGCAGTACTTC.

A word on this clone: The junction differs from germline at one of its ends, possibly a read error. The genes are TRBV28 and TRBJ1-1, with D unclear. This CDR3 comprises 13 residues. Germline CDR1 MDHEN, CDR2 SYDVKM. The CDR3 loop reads CASSFVRNTEASF. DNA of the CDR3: TGTGCCAGCAGCTTCGTGCGGAACACTGAAGCTTCCTTT.

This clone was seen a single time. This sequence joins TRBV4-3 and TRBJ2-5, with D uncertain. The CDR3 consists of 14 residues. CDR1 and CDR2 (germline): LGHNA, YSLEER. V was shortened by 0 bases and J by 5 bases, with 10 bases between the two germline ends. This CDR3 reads CASSQDLVGETQYF. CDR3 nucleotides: TGCGCCAGCAGCCAAGATTTGGTCGGGGAGACCCAGTACTTC.

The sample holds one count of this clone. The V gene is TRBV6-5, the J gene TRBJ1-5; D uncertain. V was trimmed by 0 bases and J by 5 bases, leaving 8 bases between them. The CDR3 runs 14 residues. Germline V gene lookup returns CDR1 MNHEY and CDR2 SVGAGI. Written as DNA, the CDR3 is TGTGCCAGCAGTTACTCGCTTTGGCATCAGCCCCAGCATTTT. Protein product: CASSYSLWHQPQHF.

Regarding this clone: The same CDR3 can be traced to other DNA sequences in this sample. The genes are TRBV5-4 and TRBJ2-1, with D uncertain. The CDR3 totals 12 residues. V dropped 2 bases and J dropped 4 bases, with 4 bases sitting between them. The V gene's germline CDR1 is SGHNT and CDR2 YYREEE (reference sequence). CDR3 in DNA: TGTGCCAGCAGCTTAATGTACAATGAGCAGTTCTTC. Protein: CASSLMYNEQFF.

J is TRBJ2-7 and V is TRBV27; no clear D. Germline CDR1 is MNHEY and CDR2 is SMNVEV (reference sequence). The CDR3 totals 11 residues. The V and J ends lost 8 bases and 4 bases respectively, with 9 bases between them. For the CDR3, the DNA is TGTGCCAGCGGGTCTTTTTACGAGCAGTACTTC. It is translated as CASGSFYEQYF.

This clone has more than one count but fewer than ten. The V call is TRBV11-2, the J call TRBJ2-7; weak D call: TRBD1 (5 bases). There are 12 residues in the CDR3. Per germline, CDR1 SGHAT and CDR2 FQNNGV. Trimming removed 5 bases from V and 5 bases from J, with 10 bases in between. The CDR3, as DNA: TGTGCCAGCAGCCCAGCAGGGAACGAGCAGTACTTC. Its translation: CASSPAGNEQYF.

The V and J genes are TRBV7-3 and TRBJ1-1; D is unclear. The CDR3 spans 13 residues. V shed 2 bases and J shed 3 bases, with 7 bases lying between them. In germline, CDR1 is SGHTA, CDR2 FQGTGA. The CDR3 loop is CASSLGPDTEAFF. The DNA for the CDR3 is TGTGCCAGCAGCTTAGGGCCTGACACTGAAGCTTTCTTT.